This entry is about one T cell receptor beta chain. Relative to its sample, this clonotype is medium-sized (0.01 to 0.1%). This receptor's antigen is unknown. No base-level quality is on record; no much larger clone is a single base apart. The data derive from a study of CD8 T cells in ankylosing spondylitis (dated by TCRdb to the late 2010s). Regarding the study in general: To find TCR variants linked to disease, the study profiled T cell receptor beta repertoires in ankylosing spondylitis patients and healthy donors. Peripheral blood was sampled, and synovial fluid was also collected from ankylosing spondylitis patients. The full study cohort comprised 20 to 25 ankylosing spondylitis patients and around 100 healthy donors. General conclusions and limits of the study: The disease-linked clones were reported to be significantly enriched in matched synovial fluid samples from ankylosing spondylitis patients. A CD8+ phenotype was shown by the disease-linked clones, which were found at relatively low frequencies in peripheral blood. A TCR beta motif made up of eight or nine highly homologous amino acid variants appeared to be characteristic of blood from ankylosing spondylitis patients. Some of the motif variants had been reported before in the synovial fluid and blood of reactive arthritis patients, a finding that suggests common disease-initiation mechanisms.

Sequencing was performed on an Illumina HiSeq 2500. Quantitative 5'-RACE with molecular barcodes was the method used to prepare the TCR beta libraries. Processing in the source paper ran as follows. Disease-linked TCR variants were identified with a new computational method built on a probabilistic model of VDJ rearrangement. TCRdb's own reprocessing of the public reads used fastp at Q25 and MiXCR and kept productive beta chains. Records with the same CDR3 protein are collapsed into one entry carrying the most frequent genes and DNA. The V and J calls shown here were made by TCRdb, not taken from the authors' results. Within this sample are tens of thousands of distinct CDR3 sequences, with just under 4% of them counted one time only. In total, the top ten clones hold 3% to 4% of the sample. The clonotype originates from a female donor with ankylosing spondylitis or in good health (not recorded which). Material for sequencing was blood, either unsorted or a sorted T cell fraction (not recorded which).

In nucleotide form, the sequence is TGTGCCAGCAGCGGAAGACGGGGGCCGCCAAATGAAAAACTGTTTTTT. Translated, this is CASSGRRGPPNEKLFF. The rearranged chain carries TRBV9 and TRBJ1-4; D gene: possibly TRBD1, on 6 matching bases. V loses 3 bases, J loses 5 bases, and the germline ends lie 17 bases apart. The CDR3, from cysteine to phenylalanine, totals 16 residues. The CDR3 DNA has 48 bases and is translated from base 1. The germline V gene encodes CDR1 SGDLS and CDR2 YYNGEE.